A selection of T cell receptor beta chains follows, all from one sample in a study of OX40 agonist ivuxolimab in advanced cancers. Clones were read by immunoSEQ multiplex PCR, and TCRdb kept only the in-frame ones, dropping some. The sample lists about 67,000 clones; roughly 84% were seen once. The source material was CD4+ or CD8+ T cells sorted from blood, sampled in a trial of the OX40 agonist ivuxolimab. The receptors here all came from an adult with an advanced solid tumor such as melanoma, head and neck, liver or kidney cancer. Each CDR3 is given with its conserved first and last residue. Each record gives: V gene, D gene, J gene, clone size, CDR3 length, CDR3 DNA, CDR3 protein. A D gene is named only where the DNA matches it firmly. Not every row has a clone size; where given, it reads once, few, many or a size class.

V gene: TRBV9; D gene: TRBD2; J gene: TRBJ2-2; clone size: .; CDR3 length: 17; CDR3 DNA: TGTGCCAGCAGCGTAGCGGGCGCGGGGGGCAACACCGGGGAGCTGTTTTTT; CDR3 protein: CASSVAGAGGNTGELFF
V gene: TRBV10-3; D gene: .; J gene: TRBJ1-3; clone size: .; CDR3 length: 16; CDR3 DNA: TGTGCCATCAGTGGAAGGGACGGGAGCTCTGGAAACACCATATATTTT; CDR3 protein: CAISGRDGSSGNTIYF
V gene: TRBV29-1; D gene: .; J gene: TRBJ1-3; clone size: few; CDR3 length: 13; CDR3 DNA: TGCAGCGCCCAAGGGGGATTCGGAAACACCATATATTTT; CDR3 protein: CSAQGGFGNTIYF
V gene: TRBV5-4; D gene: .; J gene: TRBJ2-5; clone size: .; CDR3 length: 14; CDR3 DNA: TGTGCCAGCAGCTTAGGCGGGGGCGAAGAGACCCAGTACTTC; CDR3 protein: CASSLGGGEETQYF
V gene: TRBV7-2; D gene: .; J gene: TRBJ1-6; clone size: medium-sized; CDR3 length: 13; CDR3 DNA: TGTGCCAGCAACCTCGGGAGCAATTCACCCCTCCACTTT; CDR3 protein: CASNLGSNSPLHF
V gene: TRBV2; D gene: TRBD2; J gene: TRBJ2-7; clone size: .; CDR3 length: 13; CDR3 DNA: TGTGCCAGCAGTGGATCGGGGGGCTACGAGCAGTACTTC; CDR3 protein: CASSGSGGYEQYF
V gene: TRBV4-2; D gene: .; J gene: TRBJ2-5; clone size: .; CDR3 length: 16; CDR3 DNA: TGTGCCAGCAGCCTCAATGGGGGCAGGGGCCAAGAGACCCAGTACTTC; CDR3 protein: CASSLNGGRGQETQYF
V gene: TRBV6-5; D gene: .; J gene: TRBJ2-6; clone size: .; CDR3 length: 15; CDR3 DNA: TGTGCCAGCAGCCGACCAGGGACCGGGGCCAACGTCCTGACTTTC; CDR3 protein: CASSRPGTGANVLTF
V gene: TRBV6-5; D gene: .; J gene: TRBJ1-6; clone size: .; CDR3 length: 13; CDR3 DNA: TGTGCCAGCAGTTACGGGGGTTTCTCACCCCTCCACTTT; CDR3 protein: CASSYGGFSPLHF
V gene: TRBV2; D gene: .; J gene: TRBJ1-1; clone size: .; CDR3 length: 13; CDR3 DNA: TGTGCCAGCAGTACCGGGGTCCACACTGAAGCTTTCTTT; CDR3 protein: CASSTGVHTEAFF
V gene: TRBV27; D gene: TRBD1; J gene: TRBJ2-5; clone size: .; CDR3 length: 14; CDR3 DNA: TGTGCCAGCAGTAAAACAGGGGGCGGAGAGACCCAGTACTTC; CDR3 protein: CASSKTGGGETQYF
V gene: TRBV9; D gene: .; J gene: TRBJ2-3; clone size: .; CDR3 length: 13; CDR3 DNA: TGTGCCAGCAGCGTATCGGGTTGGGATACGCAGTATTTT; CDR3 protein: CASSVSGWDTQYF
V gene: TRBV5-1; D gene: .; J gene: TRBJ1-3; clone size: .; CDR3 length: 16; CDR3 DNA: TGCGCCAGCAGCTTTGACATCTTGAGCTCTGGAAACACCATATATTTT; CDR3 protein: CASSFDILSSGNTIYF
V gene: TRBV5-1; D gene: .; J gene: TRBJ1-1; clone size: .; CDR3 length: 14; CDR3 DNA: TGCGCCAGCAGCTTGGAATGGGGGATCGGTGAAGCTTTCTTT; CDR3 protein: CASSLEWGIGEAFF
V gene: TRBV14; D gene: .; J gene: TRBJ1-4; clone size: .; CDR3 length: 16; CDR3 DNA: TGTGCCAGCAGCCAAGAAGGGATATCAACTAATGAAAAACTGTTTTTT; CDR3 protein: CASSQEGISTNEKLFF
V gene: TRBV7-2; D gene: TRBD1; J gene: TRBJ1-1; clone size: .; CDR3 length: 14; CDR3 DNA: TGTGCCAGCAGCTACCGGGACAGGGGGCGCGGAGCTTTCTTT; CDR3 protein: CASSYRDRGRGAFF
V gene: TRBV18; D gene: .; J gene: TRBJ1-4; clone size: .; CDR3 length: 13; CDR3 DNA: TGTGCCAGCTCACGCGGAGGAGAAGAAAAACTGTTTTTT; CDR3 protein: CASSRGGEEKLFF
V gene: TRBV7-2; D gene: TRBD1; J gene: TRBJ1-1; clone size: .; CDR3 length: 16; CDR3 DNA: TGTGCCAGCAGATGGACAGGGGGTCGCTCGGACACTGAAGCTTTCTTT; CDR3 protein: CASRWTGGRSDTEAFF
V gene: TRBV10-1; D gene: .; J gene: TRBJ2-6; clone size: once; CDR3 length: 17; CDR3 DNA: TGCGCCAGCAATGGACAGTATTCGGGGTCTGGGGCCAACGTCCTGACTTTC; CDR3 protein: CASNGQYSGSGANVLTF
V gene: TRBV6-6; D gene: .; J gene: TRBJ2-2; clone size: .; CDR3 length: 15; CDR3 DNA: TGTGCCAGCAGTACCCATCAGCAGGGGTCCGGGGAGCTGTTTTTT; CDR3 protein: CASSTHQQGSGELFF
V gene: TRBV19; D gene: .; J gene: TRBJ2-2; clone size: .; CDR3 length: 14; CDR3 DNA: TGTGCCAGTAGTAGAGACCCCTACACCGGGGAGCTGTTTTTT; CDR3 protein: CASSRDPYTGELFF
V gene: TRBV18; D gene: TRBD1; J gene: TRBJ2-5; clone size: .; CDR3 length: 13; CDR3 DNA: TGTGCCACCGCGACAGGGTCCCAAGAGACCCAGTACTTC; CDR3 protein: CATATGSQETQYF
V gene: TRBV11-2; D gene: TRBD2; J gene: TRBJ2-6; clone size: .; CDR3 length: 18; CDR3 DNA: TGTGCCAGCAGCTACGGACTAGCGGGGGGGAACGGGGCCAACGTCCTGACTTTC; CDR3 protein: CASSYGLAGGNGANVLTF
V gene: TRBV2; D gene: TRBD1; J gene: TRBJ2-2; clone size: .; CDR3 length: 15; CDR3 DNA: TGTGCCAGCAGTGCAACAGGGGGCTACACCGGGGAGCTGTTTTTT; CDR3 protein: CASSATGGYTGELFF
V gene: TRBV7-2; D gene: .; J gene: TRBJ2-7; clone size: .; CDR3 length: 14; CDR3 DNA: TGTGCCAGCAGCTTATTAGGGATCTCCTACGAGCAGTACTTC; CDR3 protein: CASSLLGISYEQYF
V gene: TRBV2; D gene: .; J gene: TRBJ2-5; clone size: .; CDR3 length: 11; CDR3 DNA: TGTGCCAGCAGTGATCCCGGGACCCAGTACTTC; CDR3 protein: CASSDPGTQYF
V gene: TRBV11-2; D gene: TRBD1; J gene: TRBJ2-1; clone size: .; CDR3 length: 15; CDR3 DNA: TGTGCCAGCAGCTTAGGACAGGGGGCGGTTTTTGAGCAGTTCTTC; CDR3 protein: CASSLGQGAVFEQFF
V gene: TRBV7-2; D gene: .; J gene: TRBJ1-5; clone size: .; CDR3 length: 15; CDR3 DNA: TGTGCCAGCAGCTTTAAATCGGGCTTCGGTCAGCCCCAGCATTTT; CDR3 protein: CASSFKSGFGQPQHF
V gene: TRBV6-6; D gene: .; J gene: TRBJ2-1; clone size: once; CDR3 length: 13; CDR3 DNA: TGTGCCAGCAGTTATTACGTCGACAATGAGCAGTTCTTC; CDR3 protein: CASSYYVDNEQFF
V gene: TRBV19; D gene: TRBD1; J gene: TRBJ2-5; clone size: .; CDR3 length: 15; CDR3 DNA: TGTGCCAGTAGTATGCGACAGGGGTGGCAAGAGACCCAGTACTTC; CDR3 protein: CASSMRQGWQETQYF
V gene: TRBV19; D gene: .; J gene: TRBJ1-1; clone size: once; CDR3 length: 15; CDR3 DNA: TGTGCCAGTAGTGGTGGGGTCCGGACGGGCACTGAAGCTTTCTTT; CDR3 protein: CASSGGVRTGTEAFF
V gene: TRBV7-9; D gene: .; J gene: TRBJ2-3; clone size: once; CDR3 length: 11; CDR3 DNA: TGTGCCAGCAGCCCTTTGGATACGCAGTATTTT; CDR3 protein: CASSPLDTQYF
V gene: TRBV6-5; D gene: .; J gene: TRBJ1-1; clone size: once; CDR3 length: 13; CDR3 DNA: TGTGCCAGCAGTTACTGGGGGGGCACTGAAGCTTTCTTT; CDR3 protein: CASSYWGGTEAFF
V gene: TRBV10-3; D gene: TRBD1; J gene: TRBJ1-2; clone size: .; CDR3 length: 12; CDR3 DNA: TGTGCCATCACAACCGGGACAGATGGCTACACCTTC; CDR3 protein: CAITTGTDGYTF
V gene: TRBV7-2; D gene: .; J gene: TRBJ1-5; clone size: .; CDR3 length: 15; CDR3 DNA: TGTGCCAGCAGCTTAGTGGCACAGAGCAATCAGCCCCAGCATTTT; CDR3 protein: CASSLVAQSNQPQHF
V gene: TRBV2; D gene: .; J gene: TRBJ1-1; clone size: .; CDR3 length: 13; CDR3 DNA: TGTGCCAGCAGTGAAGCGACTTGGACTGAAGCTTTCTTT; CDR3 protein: CASSEATWTEAFF
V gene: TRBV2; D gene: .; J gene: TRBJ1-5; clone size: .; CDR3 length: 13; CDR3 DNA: TGTGCCAGCCGCAGGGGTCCTAATCAGCCCCAGCATTTT; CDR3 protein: CASRRGPNQPQHF
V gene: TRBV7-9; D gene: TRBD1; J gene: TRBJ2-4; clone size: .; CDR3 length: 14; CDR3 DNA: TGTGCCAGCAGCTTGGACAGGGCTGGAAACATTCAGTACTTC; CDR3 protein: CASSLDRAGNIQYF
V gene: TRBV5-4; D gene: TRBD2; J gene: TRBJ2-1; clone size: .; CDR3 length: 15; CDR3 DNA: TGTGCCAGCAGCTCGACTAGCGGGATATACAATGAGCAGTTCTTC; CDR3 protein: CASSSTSGIYNEQFF
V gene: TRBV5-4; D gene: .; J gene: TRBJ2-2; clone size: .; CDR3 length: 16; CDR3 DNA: TGCGCCAGCAGAAGAGGACAACCAGGAAACACCGGGGAGCTGTTTTTT; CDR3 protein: CASRRGQPGNTGELFF
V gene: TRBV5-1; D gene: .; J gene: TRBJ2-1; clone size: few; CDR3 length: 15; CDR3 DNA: TGCGCCAGCAGCTTGGAAGGGGGGTCCTACAATGAGCAGTTCTTC; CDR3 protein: CASSLEGGSYNEQFF
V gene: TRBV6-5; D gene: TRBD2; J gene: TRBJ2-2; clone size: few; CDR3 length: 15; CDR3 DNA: TGTGCCAGCAGGATAGCGGGGGCGAACACCGGGGAGCTGTTTTTT; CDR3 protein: CASRIAGANTGELFF
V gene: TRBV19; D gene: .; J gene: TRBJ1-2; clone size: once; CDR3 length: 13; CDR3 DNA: TGTGCCAGTAGGGCTGCGGGGTCCCATGGCTACACCTTC; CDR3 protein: CASRAAGSHGYTF
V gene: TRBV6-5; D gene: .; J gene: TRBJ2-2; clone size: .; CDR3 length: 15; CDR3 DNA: TGTGCCAGCAGTTACTCGTTTCGGCTCACCGGGGAGCTGTTTTTT; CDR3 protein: CASSYSFRLTGELFF
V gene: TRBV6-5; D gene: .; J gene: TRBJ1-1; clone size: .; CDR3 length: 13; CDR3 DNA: TGTGCCACCCACGAACCTGGAAGGACTGAAGCTTTCTTT; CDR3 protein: CATHEPGRTEAFF
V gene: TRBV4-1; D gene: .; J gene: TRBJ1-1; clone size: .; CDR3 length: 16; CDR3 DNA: TGCGCCAGCAGCCAGTCACAGATACCCTTGAACACTGAAGCTTTCTTT; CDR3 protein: CASSQSQIPLNTEAFF
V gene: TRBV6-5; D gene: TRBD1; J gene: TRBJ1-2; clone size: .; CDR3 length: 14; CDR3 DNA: TGTGCCAGCGCAACTTCCGGGACAGGGTATGGCTACACCTTC; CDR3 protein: CASATSGTGYGYTF
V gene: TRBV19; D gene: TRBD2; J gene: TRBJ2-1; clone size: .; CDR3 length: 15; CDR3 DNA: TGTGCCAGTAGTATAGATCGGGCTAGCGGGGGGGCAAACTTCTTC; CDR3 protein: CASSIDRASGGANFF
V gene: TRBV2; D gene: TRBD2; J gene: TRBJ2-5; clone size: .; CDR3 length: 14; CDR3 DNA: TGTGCCAGCAGTGCGGCAGCGGGGGAAGAGACCCAGTACTTC; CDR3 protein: CASSAAAGEETQYF
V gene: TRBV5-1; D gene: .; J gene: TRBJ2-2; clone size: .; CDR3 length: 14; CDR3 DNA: TGCGCCAGCAGCCTCGGGGGGCCCACCGGGGAGCTGTTTTTT; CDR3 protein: CASSLGGPTGELFF
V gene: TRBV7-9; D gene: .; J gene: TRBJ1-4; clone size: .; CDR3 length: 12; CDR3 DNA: TGTGCCAGCAGCTCGGTAGGGGAAAAACTGTTTTTT; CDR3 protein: CASSSVGEKLFF
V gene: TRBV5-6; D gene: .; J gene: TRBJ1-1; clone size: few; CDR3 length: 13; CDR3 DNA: TGTGCCAGCAGCCGAGGACGGGCAACTGAAGCTTTCTTT; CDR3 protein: CASSRGRATEAFF
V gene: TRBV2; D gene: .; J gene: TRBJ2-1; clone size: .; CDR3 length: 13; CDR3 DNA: TGTGCCAGCAGTGTTCGACAGTACAATGAGCAGTTCTTC; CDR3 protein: CASSVRQYNEQFF
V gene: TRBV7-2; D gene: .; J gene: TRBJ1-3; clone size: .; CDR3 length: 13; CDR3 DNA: TGTGCCAGCAGCTTATTGCGTGAAAACACCATATATTTT; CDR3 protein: CASSLLRENTIYF
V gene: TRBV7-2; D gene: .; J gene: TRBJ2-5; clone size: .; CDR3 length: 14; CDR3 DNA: TGTGCCAGCAGCTTAGTGGCGGGTGTGGAGACCCAGTACTTC; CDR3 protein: CASSLVAGVETQYF
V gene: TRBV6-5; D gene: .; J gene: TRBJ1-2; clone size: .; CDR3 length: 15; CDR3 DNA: TGTGCCAGCAGTTACTCGAATTCTGGGAGAGGTGGCTACACCTTC; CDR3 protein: CASSYSNSGRGGYTF
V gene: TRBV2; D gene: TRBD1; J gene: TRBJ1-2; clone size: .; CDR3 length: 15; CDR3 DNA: TGTGCCAGCAGCAGGGACAGCCGACTTGGCTATGGCTACACCTTC; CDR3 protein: CASSRDSRLGYGYTF
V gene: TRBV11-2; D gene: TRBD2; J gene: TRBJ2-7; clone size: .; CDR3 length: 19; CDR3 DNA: TGTGCCAGCAGCGAATCATCGGCCTCGGGACTAGCCTCACGCTACGAGCAGTACTTC; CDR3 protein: CASSESSASGLASRYEQYF
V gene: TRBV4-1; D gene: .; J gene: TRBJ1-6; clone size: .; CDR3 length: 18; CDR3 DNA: TGCGCCAGCAGCCAAAAGTTGAGGGACGTATCCTATAATTCACCCCTCCACTTT; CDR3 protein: CASSQKLRDVSYNSPLHF